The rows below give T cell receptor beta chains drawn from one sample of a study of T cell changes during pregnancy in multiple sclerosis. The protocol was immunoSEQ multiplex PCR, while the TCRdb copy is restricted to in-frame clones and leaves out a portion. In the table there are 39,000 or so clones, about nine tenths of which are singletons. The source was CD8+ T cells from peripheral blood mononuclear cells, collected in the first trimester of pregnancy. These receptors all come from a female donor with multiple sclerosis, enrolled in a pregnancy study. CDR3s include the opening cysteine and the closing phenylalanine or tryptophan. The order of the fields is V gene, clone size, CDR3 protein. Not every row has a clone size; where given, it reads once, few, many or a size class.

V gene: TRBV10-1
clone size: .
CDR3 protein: CASTGRGQGPDTQYF

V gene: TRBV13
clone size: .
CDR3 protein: CASSLGRAGTIQPQHF

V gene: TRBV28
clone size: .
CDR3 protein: CASSLPETSTDTQYF

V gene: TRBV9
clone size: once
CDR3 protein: CASSVNSYEQYF

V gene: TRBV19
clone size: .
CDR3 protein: CASSPWGLRSSYEQYF

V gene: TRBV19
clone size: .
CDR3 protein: CASSLPGLAGVYRTGELFF

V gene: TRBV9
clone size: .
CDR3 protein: CASSPGVAGSYNEQFF

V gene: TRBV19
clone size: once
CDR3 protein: CASSIQRQTNTEAFF

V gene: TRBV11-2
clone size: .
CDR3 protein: CASSFGGTEQFF

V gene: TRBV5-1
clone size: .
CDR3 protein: CASRPTGGDTEAFF

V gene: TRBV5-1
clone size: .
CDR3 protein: CASSLTGGWNTEAFF

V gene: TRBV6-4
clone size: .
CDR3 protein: CASSRLAGSSTDTQYF